These T cell receptor beta chains were read from a single sample in a study of control samples from healthy donors and cancer patients. Sequencing was performed with immunoSEQ multiplex PCR; in TCRdb, only in-frame clones are kept and a portion is missing. The table lists 100,000 to 150,000 clones, around 94% of them singletons, with 0.58% in the top ten. The material sequenced was PBMCs. These receptor sequences come from a man at least 80 years old with head and neck cancer. Each CDR3 is given with its conserved first and last residue. The order of the fields is D gene, CDR3 length, clone size, V gene, J gene, CDR3 DNA, CDR3 protein. D genes are given only for firm matches. Clone size, where shown, is once, few, many, or a class for clones that have expanded.

d_gene: .; len: 13; abundance: .; v_gene: TRBV15; j_gene: TRBJ1-1; CDR3nt: TGTGCCACCAGCAGGTCGGGGATCGGTGAAGCTTTCTTT; CDR3aa: CATSRSGIGEAFF
d_gene: .; len: 14; abundance: .; v_gene: TRBV5-1; j_gene: TRBJ1-1; CDR3nt: TGCGCCAGCAGCTCGGGACATCCGAACACTGAAGCTTTCTTT; CDR3aa: CASSSGHPNTEAFF
d_gene: .; len: 17; abundance: .; v_gene: TRBV4-3; j_gene: TRBJ2-7; CDR3nt: TGCGCCAGCAGCCAAGAAGCGTCGGCAGGGATTTCTTACGAGCAGTACTTC; CDR3aa: CASSQEASAGISYEQYF
d_gene: TRBD1; len: 17; abundance: .; v_gene: TRBV18; j_gene: TRBJ2-3; CDR3nt: TGTGCCAGCTCACCACCGAGGGGCAGGGGGAGCACAGATACGCAGTATTTT; CDR3aa: CASSPPRGRGSTDTQYF
d_gene: .; len: 15; abundance: .; v_gene: TRBV7-6; j_gene: TRBJ2-1; CDR3nt: TGTGCCAGCAACCCGGGACTGAGCTCCTACAATGAGCAGTTCTTC; CDR3aa: CASNPGLSSYNEQFF
d_gene: .; len: 15; abundance: .; v_gene: TRBV18; j_gene: TRBJ2-6; CDR3nt: TGTGCCAGCTCACCACGGGAGGCTGGGGCCAACGTCCTGACTTTC; CDR3aa: CASSPREAGANVLTF
d_gene: .; len: 13; abundance: .; v_gene: TRBV29-1; j_gene: TRBJ1-4; CDR3nt: TGCAGCGTTGAACGGCAGGATAGTGAAAAACTGTTTTTT; CDR3aa: CSVERQDSEKLFF
d_gene: .; len: 12; abundance: .; v_gene: TRBV5-5; j_gene: TRBJ2-2; CDR3nt: TGTGCCAGCAGCTTGGTTCTCGGGGAGCTGTTTTTT; CDR3aa: CASSLVLGELFF
d_gene: .; len: 14; abundance: .; v_gene: TRBV6-2/TRBV6-3; j_gene: TRBJ1-1; CDR3nt: TGTGCCAGCAGTTCGATACAGGGAAAAACTGAAGCTTTCTTT; CDR3aa: CASSSIQGKTEAFF
d_gene: .; len: 14; abundance: .; v_gene: TRBV7-9; j_gene: TRBJ1-1; CDR3nt: TGTGCCAGCAGCCGCCCCCCGGGGATAACTGAAGCTTTCTTT; CDR3aa: CASSRPPGITEAFF
d_gene: TRBD1; len: 18; abundance: .; v_gene: TRBV9; j_gene: TRBJ1-6; CDR3nt: TGTGCCAGCAGCGTAGAGGGGGCAGCTTTGGGCCATAATTCACCCCTCCACTTT; CDR3aa: CASSVEGAALGHNSPLHF
d_gene: .; len: 14; abundance: .; v_gene: TRBV11-2; j_gene: TRBJ2-1; CDR3nt: TGTGCCAGCAGCTTAGTCAGGGGAAGGGGTGAGCAGTTCTTC; CDR3aa: CASSLVRGRGEQFF
d_gene: .; len: 15; abundance: .; v_gene: TRBV11-2; j_gene: TRBJ2-1; CDR3nt: TGTGCCAGCAGCCCAGGGGGGGGCTCCTACAATGAGCAGTTCTTC; CDR3aa: CASSPGGGSYNEQFF
d_gene: TRBD1; len: 15; abundance: .; v_gene: TRBV19; j_gene: TRBJ1-2; CDR3nt: TGTGCCAGTAGTATCAGGGGGCCTTTGTCGAGGGGCTACACCTTC; CDR3aa: CASSIRGPLSRGYTF
d_gene: TRBD1; len: 14; abundance: .; v_gene: TRBV5-5; j_gene: TRBJ1-2; CDR3nt: TGTGCCAGCAGCTTGGGGACAGGGAACTATGGCTACACCTTC; CDR3aa: CASSLGTGNYGYTF
d_gene: .; len: 15; abundance: .; v_gene: TRBV4-1; j_gene: TRBJ1-1; CDR3nt: TGCGCCAGCAGCCAACCCGGACAGATGAACACTGAAGCTTTCTTT; CDR3aa: CASSQPGQMNTEAFF
d_gene: .; len: 14; abundance: .; v_gene: TRBV6-4; j_gene: TRBJ1-1; CDR3nt: TGTGCCAGCAGTCCTTCCCCAGGGAACACTGAAGCTTTCTTT; CDR3aa: CASSPSPGNTEAFF
d_gene: TRBD1; len: 13; abundance: .; v_gene: TRBV23-1; j_gene: TRBJ1-1; CDR3nt: TGCGCCAGCAGTCTACAGGGGAGCGCTGAAGCTTTCTTT; CDR3aa: CASSLQGSAEAFF
d_gene: TRBD2; len: 15; abundance: .; v_gene: TRBV3-1/TRBV3-2; j_gene: TRBJ2-7; CDR3nt: TGTGCCAGCAGCCGCCGACTAGCGGGATCCTACGAGCAGTACTTC; CDR3aa: CASSRRLAGSYEQYF
d_gene: .; len: 13; abundance: .; v_gene: TRBV4-1; j_gene: TRBJ2-1; CDR3nt: TGCGCCAGCAGCCTGAGCTCCTACAATGAGCAGTTCTTC; CDR3aa: CASSLSSYNEQFF
d_gene: .; len: 13; abundance: .; v_gene: TRBV6-5; j_gene: TRBJ1-5; CDR3nt: TGTGCCAGCAGTTACCAACAATCTCAGCCCCAGCATTTT; CDR3aa: CASSYQQSQPQHF
d_gene: TRBD1; len: 15; abundance: few; v_gene: TRBV11-2; j_gene: TRBJ1-5; CDR3nt: TGTGCCAGCAGCCTGACAGGGGGCGTGGAAAGCCCCCAGCATTTT; CDR3aa: CASSLTGGVESPQHF
d_gene: TRBD1; len: 15; abundance: once; v_gene: TRBV5-4; j_gene: TRBJ2-1; CDR3nt: TGTGCCAGCAGCTCCCGGGACAGGGGATACAATGAGCAGTTCTTC; CDR3aa: CASSSRDRGYNEQFF
d_gene: TRBD2; len: 13; abundance: .; v_gene: TRBV9; j_gene: TRBJ2-5; CDR3nt: TGTGCCAGCAGCGTAGAGTCAAGCGGGGTTGGGGACTTC; CDR3aa: CASSVESSGVGDF
d_gene: .; len: 15; abundance: .; v_gene: TRBV19; j_gene: TRBJ1-5; CDR3nt: TGTGCCAGTAGTTCCAGACCAGCGAGCAATCAGCCCCAGCATTTT; CDR3aa: CASSSRPASNQPQHF
d_gene: TRBD1; len: 15; abundance: .; v_gene: TRBV10-2; j_gene: TRBJ2-2; CDR3nt: TGCGCCAGCAGCGATACAGGGGGCAACACCGGGGAGCTGTTTTTT; CDR3aa: CASSDTGGNTGELFF
d_gene: TRBD2; len: 16; abundance: .; v_gene: TRBV7-9; j_gene: TRBJ2-7; CDR3nt: TGTGCCAGCAGCGCGCTCGGCGGGAGAGCGTCCTACGAGCAGTACTTC; CDR3aa: CASSALGGRASYEQYF
d_gene: .; len: 16; abundance: .; v_gene: TRBV6-4; j_gene: TRBJ2-1; CDR3nt: TGTGCCAGCAGTGGAGAGGGGCCATCTTCATTCGGGGAGCAGTTCTTC; CDR3aa: CASSGEGPSSFGEQFF
d_gene: .; len: 15; abundance: .; v_gene: TRBV10-3; j_gene: TRBJ1-4; CDR3nt: TGTGCCATCAGTGAGTCGTGGGGAACTAATGAAAAACTGTTTTTT; CDR3aa: CAISESWGTNEKLFF
d_gene: TRBD1; len: 15; abundance: once; v_gene: TRBV19; j_gene: TRBJ1-5; CDR3nt: TGTGCCAGTAGTAGCCCGGACAGGGTCCATCAGCCCCAGCATTTT; CDR3aa: CASSSPDRVHQPQHF
d_gene: .; len: 14; abundance: .; v_gene: TRBV6-2/TRBV6-3; j_gene: TRBJ1-4; CDR3nt: TGTGCCAGCAGTTACCTCTCTATCTTTGAAAAACTGTTTTTT; CDR3aa: CASSYLSIFEKLFF
d_gene: .; len: 14; abundance: .; v_gene: TRBV6-5; j_gene: TRBJ1-4; CDR3nt: TGTGCCAGCAAGGGACGAGACAGGACCGAAAAACTGTTTTTT; CDR3aa: CASKGRDRTEKLFF
d_gene: .; len: 13; abundance: .; v_gene: TRBV12-3/TRBV12-4; j_gene: TRBJ2-1; CDR3nt: TGTGCCAGCAGAACGACTGGAGACAATGAGCAGTTCTTC; CDR3aa: CASRTTGDNEQFF
d_gene: .; len: 15; abundance: .; v_gene: TRBV9; j_gene: TRBJ2-7; CDR3nt: TGTGCCAGCAGCGGAACCGGGACGGCTCTTTACGAGCAGTACTTC; CDR3aa: CASSGTGTALYEQYF
d_gene: TRBD2; len: 15; abundance: .; v_gene: TRBV6-4; j_gene: TRBJ2-1; CDR3nt: TGTGCCAGCAGTGACTCGGCGGGGGGGCTTAGAGAGCAGTTCTTC; CDR3aa: CASSDSAGGLREQFF
d_gene: .; len: 15; abundance: .; v_gene: TRBV9; j_gene: TRBJ2-2; CDR3nt: TGTGCCAGCAGCGTAGTCGGCTTCTCGGCCGGGGAGCTGTTTTTT; CDR3aa: CASSVVGFSAGELFF
d_gene: .; len: 15; abundance: .; v_gene: TRBV9; j_gene: TRBJ2-1; CDR3nt: TGTGCCAGCAGCGTAGAGGGGGACTCCTACAATGAGCAGTTCTTC; CDR3aa: CASSVEGDSYNEQFF
d_gene: .; len: 12; abundance: few; v_gene: TRBV6-2/TRBV6-3; j_gene: TRBJ2-7; CDR3nt: TGTGCCAGCAGTTACTCGAAGGGAGAGGAATACTTC; CDR3aa: CASSYSKGEEYF
d_gene: TRBD1; len: 15; abundance: once; v_gene: TRBV5-1; j_gene: TRBJ2-3; CDR3nt: TGCGCCAGCAGCTCAGGACAGGGAAACACAGATACGCAGTATTTT; CDR3aa: CASSSGQGNTDTQYF
d_gene: .; len: 12; abundance: .; v_gene: TRBV9; j_gene: TRBJ2-4; CDR3nt: TGTGCCAGCAGCGCCGACCTGAACATTCAGTACTTC; CDR3aa: CASSADLNIQYF
d_gene: .; len: 16; abundance: .; v_gene: TRBV14; j_gene: TRBJ2-3; CDR3nt: TGTGCCAGCAGCCAAGAACAGGGTTTTAGCACAGATACGCAGTATTTT; CDR3aa: CASSQEQGFSTDTQYF
d_gene: .; len: 14; abundance: .; v_gene: TRBV5-1; j_gene: TRBJ1-6; CDR3nt: TGCGCCAGTGCCTTGGAATGGGAGGATGGGGTCCTCCACTTT; CDR3aa: CASALEWEDGVLHF
d_gene: TRBD2; len: 18; abundance: once; v_gene: TRBV6-2/TRBV6-3; j_gene: TRBJ2-7; CDR3nt: TGTGCCAGCAGTTACAAGGGACGGCTGACTAGCTCGGCCTACGAGCAGTACTTC; CDR3aa: CASSYKGRLTSSAYEQYF
d_gene: .; len: 13; abundance: once; v_gene: TRBV5-1; j_gene: TRBJ2-3; CDR3nt: TGCGCCAGCAGTCCGTCGGCCTCAGATACGCAGTATTTT; CDR3aa: CASSPSASDTQYF
d_gene: .; len: 13; abundance: .; v_gene: TRBV19; j_gene: TRBJ1-4; CDR3nt: TGTGCCAGTAGTCAGTTAACTAATGAAAAACTGTTTTTT; CDR3aa: CASSQLTNEKLFF
d_gene: .; len: 12; abundance: .; v_gene: TRBV24-1; j_gene: TRBJ2-5; CDR3nt: TGTGCCACCAGTCAGGGCGGGGAGACCCAGTACTTC; CDR3aa: CATSQGGETQYF
d_gene: .; len: 13; abundance: .; v_gene: TRBV25-1; j_gene: TRBJ1-2; CDR3nt: TGTGCCAGCAGTGAATTTTCACAGAGCGGCTACACCTTC; CDR3aa: CASSEFSQSGYTF